This record concerns one T cell receptor beta chain sequence. Measured with immunoSEQ multiplex PCR; TCRdb has only the in-frame clones, and not every one. The sample lists 100,000 or so clones, 65% to 90% occurring once. Germline-derived CDR1 and CDR2 are SGHKS and YYEKEE (reference sequence). The CDR3 is made up of 13 amino acids. V dropped 0 bases and J dropped 8; count of bases not matched to a gene: 1. This sample was included in a study of radiation and T cells in renal cell carcinoma. The time point was: baseline pretreatment blood. Described treatment: 15 Gy SBRT to primary tumor, nephrectomy 4 weeks later. Blood was sampled at baseline, 2 weeks and 4 weeks after SBRT.

This chain links TRBV5-5 with TRBJ2-3; 9 nucleotides match TRBD1. The TCR sequence derives from a man aged 45-65 years with renal cell carcinoma. Sequences were derived from blood, sampled from a patient whose treatment included radiotherapy and nephrectomy. The CDR3 is CASSLVGQGTQYF. The CDR3 DNA is TGTGCCAGCAGCTTGGTGGGACAGGGTACGCAGTATTTT.